Sequencing of this T cell receptor (beta chain) was carried out in a study of T cells after yellow fever vaccination (dated by TCRdb to about 2019). The study in broad terms: The SMART-Seq v4 Ultra Low Input RNA kit was used to prepare libraries from fractions with low cell numbers. Two healthy male donors, one aged 18 to 30 and one aged 30 to 40 years, were included in the cohort. Bulk PBMC replicates and cell subsets were isolated from blood drawn at multiple timepoints before and after both primary and secondary immunization. Bulk TCR alpha and beta repertoires were sequenced longitudinally to track T-cell clones before and after primary and booster YFV17D yellow fever vaccination.

According to the germline V gene, CDR1 reads SGHVS and CDR2 reads FQNEAQ. The CDR3 numbers 17 residues from cysteine through phenylalanine. Of all the DNA, just the CDR3 is kept, 51 bases in frame from base 1. Germline trimming: 6 bases from V, 1 base from J; junction bases outside gene matches: 7. General findings and caveats noted by the study authors: Because only a couple of donors were included in the study, the extent to which the findings can be generalized is limited. After the booster, most of the clones that had expanded following primary vaccination were detected again (96% of CD4 and more than 85% of CD8), which suggests that memory was broadly maintained. The secondary T-cell response was weaker than the primary response but faster, peaking on day 5 instead of day 15. Computational filtering was required because FACS-sorted repertoires could contain abundant contaminating clonotypes from the bulk population. A small share of clonotypes occurred in both CD4 and CD8 compartments, likely arising from convergent recombination.

This clonotype was picked up many times. Base qualities were left out, and no much larger clone turns up one base away. TCR cDNA was synthesized by 5'RACE template switching, which introduced a universal primer site and unique molecular identifiers. cDNA synthesis was primed from both the TCR alpha and TCR beta constant segments. Library amplification involved two PCR steps, and the second step added sample barcodes and sequencing adapters. Libraries were sequenced on Illumina HiSeq 2500 (2x100 bp) or NovaSeq (2x150 bp). From the authors' description of their analysis: MIGEC handled demultiplexing of reads and collapsing into UMI consensus sequences, while MiXCR performed V(D)J alignment. Vaccine-responding clonotypes were defined with edgeR using replicate PBMC samples, requiring FDR below 0.01 and a log2 fold change above 5 up to day 15. Each bulk clonotype received a CD4 or CD8 identity based on whether the sequenced CD4 or CD8 repertoire contained that clonotype at higher abundance. NS4B-specific clonotypes were defined as those at least 10-fold enriched in dextramer-positive over dextramer-negative fractions; CD4-biased clonotypes were excluded. Starting from the raw public reads, TCRdb applied fastp trimming at Q25, assembled clones with MiXCR and retained in-frame beta chains. Identical CDR3 protein sequences are pooled into one entry, listed with their most common genes and DNA. The V and J calls reflect TCRdb's pipeline rather than the authors' work. For this sample the table gives 35,000 to 55,000 distinct CDR3 sequences, of which almost 7% were detected only once. The biggest ten clones account for approximately 16% of the sample.

Per the publication, the treatment or condition label means: live attenuated yellow fever vaccine strain. PBMCs were isolated from peripheral blood using a standard Ficoll-Paque protocol. Epitope-specific CD8 T cells were sorted with a dextramer loaded with the yellow fever NS4B epitope peptide, together with anti-CD3 and anti-CD8 staining. RNA was extracted with TriZol from bulk PBMCs, CD4 and CD8 fractions, and dextramer-positive and dextramer-negative fractions. Sequenced material: CD8+ T cells not binding an NS4B(214-222) dextramer, sorted from PBMCs, taken 45 days after the yellow fever booster vaccination. The cell subset or site label here, explained by the study, means: NS4B epitope dextramer-negative CD8 T cells. The source of this sequence is a man aged 25 to 45 who received the YFV17D yellow fever vaccine. This receptor chain uses TRBV7-8 and TRBJ2-1; TRBD2 fits 12 bases in the junction. DNA sequence: TGTGCCAGCAGTCTCGGACTAGCGGGAATGTCCTACAATGAGCAGTTCTTC. The encoded protein is CASSLGLAGMSYNEQFF. The full variable domain, completed from the reference TRBV7-8 and TRBJ2-1 proteins outside the CDR3, reads GAGVSQSPRYKVAKRGQDVALRCDPISGHVSLFWYQQALGQGPEFLTYFQNEAQLDKSGLPSDRFFAERPEGSVSTLKIQRTQQEDSAVYLCASSLGLAGMSYNEQFFGPGTRLTVL.